The rows below give T cell receptor beta chains drawn from one sample of a study of T cells in localized non-small cell lung cancer. The protocol was immunoSEQ multiplex PCR, while the TCRdb copy is restricted to in-frame clones and leaves out a portion. The sample yields around 83,000 clones, around three quarters seen once. Sequencing used PBMCs, obtained before any cancer treatment. The receptors stem from a man aged 35-75 years with stage II squamous cell lung carcinoma. Both conserved end residues are part of each CDR3. The order of the fields is D gene, V gene, J gene, CDR3 protein. The D gene is left open where the match is weak.

-	TRBV30	TRBJ2-3	CAWSVRGGGDTQYF
TRBD2	TRBV2	TRBJ2-1	CASSLAGGKFF
-	TRBV7-3	TRBJ2-5	CASSSIGRQETQYF
-	TRBV9	TRBJ2-1	CASSSTPGSSGEQFF
-	TRBV29-1	TRBJ1-2	CSVSRTGGLGGYTF
-	TRBV6-6	TRBJ1-1	CASSYTRDTEAFF
TRBD2	TRBV10-3	TRBJ2-3	CATAAGLSTDTQYF
-	TRBV18	TRBJ2-1	CASSPQSSGNEQFF
TRBD1	TRBV30	TRBJ1-6	CAWKRGQGDSPLHF
-	TRBV19	TRBJ2-7	CASSNPGGGSNYEQYF
TRBD1	TRBV4-1	TRBJ2-3	CASSQEDRVTDTQYF
TRBD1	TRBV18	TRBJ1-1	CASWGTGLNTEAFF
TRBD2	TRBV9	TRBJ2-1	CASSVGPSGRRNNEQFF
TRBD1	TRBV19	TRBJ1-1	CASSLRQGANTEAFF
-	TRBV10-3	TRBJ2-7	CAISVDGRYEQYF
-	TRBV7-3	TRBJ1-1	CASSMGSAGRNTEAFF
-	TRBV20-1	TRBJ2-3	CSAQGGHTQYF
TRBD1	TRBV6-1	TRBJ1-3	CASSEWDRGVGNTIYF
-	TRBV5-5	TRBJ1-5	CASSLIQDSLSQPQHF
-	TRBV7-3	TRBJ1-1	CASSLNGISEAFF
TRBD1	TRBV28	TRBJ1-2	CASSLRTGRNGYTF
TRBD1	TRBV5-1	TRBJ1-2	CASSLQGQGSFNYGYTF
TRBD1	TRBV2	TRBJ1-4	CASRRQGLGEKLFF
TRBD2	TRBV6-6	TRBJ2-1	CASSSTSGRVEQFF
-	TRBV4-3	TRBJ2-1	CASSQDGGEQFF
TRBD2	TRBV5-1	TRBJ2-3	CASSSSGDDTDTQYF
TRBD2	TRBV14	TRBJ2-3	CASSQETLAGISDTQYF
-	TRBV27	TRBJ1-6	CASSPLGRAPSPLHF
-	TRBV9	TRBJ2-5	CASSNRAVGETQYF
-	TRBV6-5	TRBJ1-5	CASRQENSNQPQHF
-	TRBV9	TRBJ1-3	CASSVSRAGNTIYF
-	TRBV4-1	TRBJ2-7	CASSQDGTDPLYEQYF
TRBD2	TRBV7-7	TRBJ2-1	CASSLSGSAYNEQFF
-	TRBV19	TRBJ1-1	CASSKVMNTEAFF
TRBD2	TRBV2	TRBJ2-5	CASRGSGPAKYF
-	TRBV11-2	TRBJ2-7	CASSTKIGGYEQYF
-	TRBV28	TRBJ1-1	CASSLYGKGSATEAFF
-	TRBV19	TRBJ1-2	CASSIEYGYTF
TRBD1	TRBV15	TRBJ2-1	CATTSTGVDEQFF
TRBD2	TRBV2	TRBJ2-1	CASRLADSSYNEQFF
-	TRBV9	TRBJ1-2	CASSVGQGLGYTF
TRBD1	TRBV6-5	TRBJ1-5	CASGTGNQPQHF
-	TRBV30	TRBJ2-4	CAWVPRGAKNIQYF
-	TRBV18	TRBJ1-1	CASSPRTENTEAFF
-	TRBV7-2	TRBJ2-7	CASSFFTSYEQYF
-	TRBV5-1	TRBJ1-4	CASSLDGRPGGKLFF
-	TRBV9	TRBJ2-7	CASNADGGAYEQYF
TRBD1	TRBV7-9	TRBJ1-6	CASNPGQGHNSPLHF